This T cell receptor beta chain originates from a study of blood T cells in healthy people across ages. General study points: Greater diversity and more naive CD4+ cells were seen in long-lived donors than in aged donors. Per million T cells, the diversity of TCR beta decreased roughly linearly as age advanced. As naive T cell percentage varied, TCR beta diversity correlated strongly with it.

Note on this clonotype: Its antigen remains unknown.

Then a second PCR, running about 7 to 11 cycles, was carried out with a sample-barcoded 5' primer and a J-beta primer mix. Each cDNA molecule received a tag from a template-switch adaptor that had 12 random nucleotides. TCRdb processed the 5' RACE reads anew with MiXCR; each CDR3 protein has one entry. The sample lists about 970,000 distinct CDR3 sequences; roughly 50% were seen once. The receptor comes from a woman aged 55-69 years in good health. Sequencing was done on a sample of blood.

This CDR3 is CASSSPSGGTIENIQYF. The CDR3 bases are TGTGCCAGCAGCTCCCCGTCGGGGGGGACAATCGAAAACATTCAGTACTTC. The V and J genes are TRBV7-3 and TRBJ2-7, with TRBD2 matching 8 bases. The J call may be mistaken, given a closer DNA end match to TRBJ2-4. CDR1 is SGHTA, CDR2 FQGTGA, per germline. The CDR3 runs to 17 residues.